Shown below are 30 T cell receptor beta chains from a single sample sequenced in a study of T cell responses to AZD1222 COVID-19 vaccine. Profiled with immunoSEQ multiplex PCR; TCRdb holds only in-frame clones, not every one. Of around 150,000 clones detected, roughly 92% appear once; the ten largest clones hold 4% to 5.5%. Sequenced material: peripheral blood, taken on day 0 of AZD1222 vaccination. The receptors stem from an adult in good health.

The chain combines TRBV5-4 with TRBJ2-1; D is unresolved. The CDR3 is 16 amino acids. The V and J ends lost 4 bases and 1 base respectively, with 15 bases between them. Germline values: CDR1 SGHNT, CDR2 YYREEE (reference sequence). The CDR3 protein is CASSQYGYKSYNEQFF. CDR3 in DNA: TGTGCCAGCAGCCAGTACGGTTACAAGTCCTACAATGAGCAGTTCTTC.

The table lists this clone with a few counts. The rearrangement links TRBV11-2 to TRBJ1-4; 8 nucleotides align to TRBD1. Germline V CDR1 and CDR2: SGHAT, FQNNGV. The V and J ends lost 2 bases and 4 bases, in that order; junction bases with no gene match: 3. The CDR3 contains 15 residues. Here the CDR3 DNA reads TGTGCCAGCAGCTTATTAGGACAGGGTAATGAAAAACTGTTTTTT. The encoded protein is CASSLLGQGNEKLFF.

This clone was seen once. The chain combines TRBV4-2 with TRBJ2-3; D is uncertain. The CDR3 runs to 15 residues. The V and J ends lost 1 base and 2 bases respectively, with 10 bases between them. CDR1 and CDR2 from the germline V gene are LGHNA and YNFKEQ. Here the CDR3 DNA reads TGTGCCAGCAGCCAAGCGGTCTATAACACAGATACGCAGTATTTT. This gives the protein CASSQAVYNTDTQYF.

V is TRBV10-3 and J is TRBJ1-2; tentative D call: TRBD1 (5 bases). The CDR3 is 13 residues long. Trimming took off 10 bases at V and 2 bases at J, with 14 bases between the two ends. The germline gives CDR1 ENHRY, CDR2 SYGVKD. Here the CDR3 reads CASQGGGNYGYTF. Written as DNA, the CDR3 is TGTGCCAGCCAGGGCGGCGGAAACTATGGCTACACCTTC.

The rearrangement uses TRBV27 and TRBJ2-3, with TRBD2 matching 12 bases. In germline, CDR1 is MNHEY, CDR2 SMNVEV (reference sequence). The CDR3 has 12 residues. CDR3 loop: CATSGRGDTQYF. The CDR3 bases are TGTGCGACTAGCGGGAGAGGAGATACGCAGTATTTT.

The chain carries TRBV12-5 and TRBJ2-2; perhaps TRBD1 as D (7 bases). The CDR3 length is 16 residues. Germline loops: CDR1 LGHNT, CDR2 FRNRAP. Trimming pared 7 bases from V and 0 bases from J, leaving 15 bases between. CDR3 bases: TGTGCTAGTGCCCTACGCGGGACAGCGAACACCGGGGAGCTGTTTTTT. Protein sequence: CASALRGTANTGELFF.

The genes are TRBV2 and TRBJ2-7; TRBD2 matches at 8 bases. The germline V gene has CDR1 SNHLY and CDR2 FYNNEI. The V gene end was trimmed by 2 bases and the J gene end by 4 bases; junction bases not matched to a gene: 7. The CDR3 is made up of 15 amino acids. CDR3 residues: CASSELVAGPYEQYF. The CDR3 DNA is TGTGCCAGCAGTGAACTGGTAGCGGGGCCGTACGAGCAGTACTTC.

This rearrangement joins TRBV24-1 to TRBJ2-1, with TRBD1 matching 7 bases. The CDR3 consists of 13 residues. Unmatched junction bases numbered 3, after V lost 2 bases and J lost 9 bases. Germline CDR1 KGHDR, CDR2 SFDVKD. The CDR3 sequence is CATSDSYRGEQFF. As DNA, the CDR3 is TGTGCCACCAGTGATTCATACAGGGGTGAGCAGTTCTTC.

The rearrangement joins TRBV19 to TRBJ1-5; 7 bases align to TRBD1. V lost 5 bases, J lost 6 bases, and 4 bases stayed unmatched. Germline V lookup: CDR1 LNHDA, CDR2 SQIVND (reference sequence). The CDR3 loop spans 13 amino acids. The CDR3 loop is CASSQGGSQPQHF. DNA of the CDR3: TGTGCCAGTAGTCAAGGGGGCAGTCAGCCCCAGCATTTT.

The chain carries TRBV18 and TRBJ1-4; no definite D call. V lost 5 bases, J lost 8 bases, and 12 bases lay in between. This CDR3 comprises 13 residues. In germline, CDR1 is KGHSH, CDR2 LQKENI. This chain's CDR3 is CASSKPGVEKLFF. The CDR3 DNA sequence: TGTGCCAGCTCAAAACCGGGAGTAGAAAAACTGTTTTTT.

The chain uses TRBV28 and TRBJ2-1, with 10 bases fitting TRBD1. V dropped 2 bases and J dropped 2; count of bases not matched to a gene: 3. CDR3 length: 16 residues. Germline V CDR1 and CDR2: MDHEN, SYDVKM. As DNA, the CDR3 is TGTGCCAGCAGTTTAGGACAGGGGGTTACCTACAATGAGCAGTTCTTC. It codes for CASSLGQGVTYNEQFF. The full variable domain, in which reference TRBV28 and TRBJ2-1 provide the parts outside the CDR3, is DVKVTQSSRYLVKRTGEKVFLECVQDMDHENMFWYRQDPGLGLRLIYFSYDVKMKEKGDIPEGYSVSREKKERFSLILESASTNQTSMYLCASSLGQGVTYNEQFFGPGTRLTVL.

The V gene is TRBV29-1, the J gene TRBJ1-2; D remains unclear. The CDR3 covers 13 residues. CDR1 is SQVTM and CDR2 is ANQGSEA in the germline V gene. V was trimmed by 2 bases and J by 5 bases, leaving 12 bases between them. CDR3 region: CSVELAANYGYTF. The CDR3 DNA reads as TGCAGCGTTGAACTCGCGGCCAATTATGGCTACACCTTC.

The CDR3 nucleotides are TGCAGTGCTAGAGATCGGCTCCAACCGTACTTC. As protein: CSARDRLQPYF. The V and J genes are TRBV20-1 and TRBJ2-7; D not resolved. The length of the CDR3 is 11 residues. Germline V CDR1 and CDR2: DFQATT, SNEGSKA (reference sequence). V was cut by 0 bases and J by 12 bases, with 12 bases left in between.

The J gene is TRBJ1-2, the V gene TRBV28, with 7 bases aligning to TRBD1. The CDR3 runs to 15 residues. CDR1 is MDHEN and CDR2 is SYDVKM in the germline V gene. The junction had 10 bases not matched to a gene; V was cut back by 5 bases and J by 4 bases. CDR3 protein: CASSPLDRLFYGYTF. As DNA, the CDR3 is TGTGCCAGCAGTCCCCTGGACAGGTTGTTCTATGGCTACACCTTC.

DNA of the CDR3: TGTGCCAGCAGCCAAGAGCGGGCAGGGGGGTACGAAAAACTGTTTTTT. It encodes CASSQERAGGYEKLFF. The chain carries TRBV4-2 and TRBJ1-4, with 7 bases aligning to TRBD1. Per germline, CDR1 LGHNA and CDR2 YNFKEQ. This CDR3 region has 16 residues. The ends lost 0 bases at V and 8 bases at J; junction bases unmatched: 9.

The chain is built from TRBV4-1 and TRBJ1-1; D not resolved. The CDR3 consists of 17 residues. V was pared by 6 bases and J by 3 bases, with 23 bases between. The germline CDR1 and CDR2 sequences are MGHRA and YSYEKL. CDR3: CASRDMTSGRKDTEAFF. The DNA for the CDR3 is TGCGCCAGCAGAGATATGACCTCGGGGAGAAAAGACACTGAAGCTTTCTTT.

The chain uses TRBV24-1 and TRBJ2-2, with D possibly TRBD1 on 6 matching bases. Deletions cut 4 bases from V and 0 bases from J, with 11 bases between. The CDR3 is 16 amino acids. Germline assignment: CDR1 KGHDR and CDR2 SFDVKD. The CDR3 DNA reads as TGTGCCACCAGTGACCCAGGGGTAGCGAACACCGGGGAGCTGTTTTTT. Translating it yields CATSDPGVANTGELFF.

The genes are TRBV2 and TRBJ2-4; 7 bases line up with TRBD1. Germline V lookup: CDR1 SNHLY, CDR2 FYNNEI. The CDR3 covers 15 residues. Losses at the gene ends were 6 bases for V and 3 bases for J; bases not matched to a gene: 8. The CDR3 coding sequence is TGTGCCAGCAGCCAAGGGTCAGGGGGCAAAAACATTCAGTACTTC. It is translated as CASSQGSGGKNIQYF.

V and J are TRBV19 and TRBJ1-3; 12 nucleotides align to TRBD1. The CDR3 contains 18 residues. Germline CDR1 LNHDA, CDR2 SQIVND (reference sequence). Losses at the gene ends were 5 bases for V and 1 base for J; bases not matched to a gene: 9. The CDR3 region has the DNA TGTGCCAGTAGTCCCCGGGACAGGGGGCTAATTTCTGGAAACACCATATATTTT. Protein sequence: CASSPRDRGLISGNTIYF.

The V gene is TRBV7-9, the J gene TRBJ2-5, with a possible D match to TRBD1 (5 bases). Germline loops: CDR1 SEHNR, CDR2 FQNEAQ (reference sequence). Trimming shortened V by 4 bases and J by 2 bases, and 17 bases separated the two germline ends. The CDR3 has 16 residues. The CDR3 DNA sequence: TGTGCCAGCAGCTCTCTATATACAGGAGAGCAAGAGACCCAGTACTTC. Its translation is CASSSLYTGEQETQYF.

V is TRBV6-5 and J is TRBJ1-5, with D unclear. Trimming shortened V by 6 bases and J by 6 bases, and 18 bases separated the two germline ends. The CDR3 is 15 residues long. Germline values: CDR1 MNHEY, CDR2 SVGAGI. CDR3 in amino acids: CASSPGEFRSQPQHF. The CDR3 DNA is TGTGCCAGCAGCCCCGGCGAATTTAGAAGTCAGCCCCAGCATTTT.

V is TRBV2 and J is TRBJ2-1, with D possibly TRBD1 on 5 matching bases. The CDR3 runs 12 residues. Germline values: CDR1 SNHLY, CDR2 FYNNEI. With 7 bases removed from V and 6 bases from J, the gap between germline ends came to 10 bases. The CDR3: CASTGQGNEQFF. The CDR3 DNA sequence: TGTGCCAGCACAGGGCAGGGCAATGAGCAGTTCTTC.

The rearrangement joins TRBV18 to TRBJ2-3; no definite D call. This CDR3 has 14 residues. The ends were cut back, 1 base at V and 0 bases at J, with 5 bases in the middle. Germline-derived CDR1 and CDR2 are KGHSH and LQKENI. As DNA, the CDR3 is TGTGCCAGCTCACCACTGGCTAGCACAGATACGCAGTATTTT. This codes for CASSPLASTDTQYF. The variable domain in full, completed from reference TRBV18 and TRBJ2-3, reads NAGVMQNPRHLVRRRGQEARLRCSPMKGHSHVYWYRQLPEEGLKFMVYLQKENIIDESGMPKERFSAEFPKEGPSILRIQQVVRGDSAAYFCASSPLASTDTQYFGPGTRLTVL.

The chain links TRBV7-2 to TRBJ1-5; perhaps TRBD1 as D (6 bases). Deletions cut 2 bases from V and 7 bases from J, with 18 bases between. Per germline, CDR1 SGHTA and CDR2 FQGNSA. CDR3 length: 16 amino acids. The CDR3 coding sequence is TGTGCCAGCAGCTTATTCGGCCAGGGGTTGGGGCAGCCCCAGCATTTT. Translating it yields CASSLFGQGLGQPQHF.

The CDR3 loop reads CASLASSGANVLTF. The CDR3 bases are TGCGCCAGCCTTGCGAGCTCTGGGGCCAACGTCCTGACTTTC. V usage is TRBV5-1 and J usage is TRBJ2-6, with D hard to call. Trimming cost V 7 bases and J 0 bases, with 8 bases left between them. This CDR3 spans 14 amino acids. The V gene's germline CDR1 is SGHRS and CDR2 YFSETQ.

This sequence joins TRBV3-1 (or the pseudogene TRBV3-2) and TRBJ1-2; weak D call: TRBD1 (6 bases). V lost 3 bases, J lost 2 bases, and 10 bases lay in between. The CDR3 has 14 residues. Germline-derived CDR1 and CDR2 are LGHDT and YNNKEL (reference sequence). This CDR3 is CASSQETGNYGYTF. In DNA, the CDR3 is TGTGCCAGCAGCCAGGAGACAGGAAACTATGGCTACACCTTC.

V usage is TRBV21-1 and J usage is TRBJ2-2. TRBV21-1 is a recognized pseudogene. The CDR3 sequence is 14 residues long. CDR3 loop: CASSKQGDAGELFF. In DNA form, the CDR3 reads TGTGCCAGCAGCAAACAGGGAGACGCCGGGGAGCTGTTTTTT.

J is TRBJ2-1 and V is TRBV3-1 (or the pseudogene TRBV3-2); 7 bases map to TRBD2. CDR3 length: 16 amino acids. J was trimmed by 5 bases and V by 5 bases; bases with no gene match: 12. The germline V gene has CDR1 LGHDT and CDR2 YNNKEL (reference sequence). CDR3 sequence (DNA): TGTGCCAGCAGCTACAGTGCGAGCGGGGTTAACAATGAGCAGTTCTTC. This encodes CASSYSASGVNNEQFF.

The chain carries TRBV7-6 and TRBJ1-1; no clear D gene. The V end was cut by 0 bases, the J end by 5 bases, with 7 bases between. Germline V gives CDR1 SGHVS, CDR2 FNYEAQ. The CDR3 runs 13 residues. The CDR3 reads CASSLAGATEAFF. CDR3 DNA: TGTGCCAGCAGCTTAGCGGGAGCTACTGAAGCTTTCTTT.

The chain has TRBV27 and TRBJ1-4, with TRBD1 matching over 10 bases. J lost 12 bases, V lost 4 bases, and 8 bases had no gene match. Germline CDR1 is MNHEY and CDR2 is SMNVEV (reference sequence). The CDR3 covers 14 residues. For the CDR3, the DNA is TGTGCCAGCAGTTACGGACAGGGGGGCGGAGAACTGTTTTTT. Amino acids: CASSYGQGGGELFF.